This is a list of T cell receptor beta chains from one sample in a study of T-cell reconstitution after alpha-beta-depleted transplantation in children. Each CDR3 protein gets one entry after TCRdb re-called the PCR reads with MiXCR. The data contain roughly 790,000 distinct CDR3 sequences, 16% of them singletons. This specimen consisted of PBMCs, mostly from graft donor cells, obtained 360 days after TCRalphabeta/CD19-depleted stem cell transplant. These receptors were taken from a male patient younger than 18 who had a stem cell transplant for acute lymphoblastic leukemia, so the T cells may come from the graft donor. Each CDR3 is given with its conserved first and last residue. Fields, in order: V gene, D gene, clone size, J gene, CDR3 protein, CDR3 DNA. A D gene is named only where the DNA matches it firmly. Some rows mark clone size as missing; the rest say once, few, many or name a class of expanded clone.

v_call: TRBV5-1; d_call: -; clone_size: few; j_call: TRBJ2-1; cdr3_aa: CASSLELSRDEQFF; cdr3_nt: TGCGCCAGCAGCTTGGAACTATCCCGGGATGAGCAGTTCTTC
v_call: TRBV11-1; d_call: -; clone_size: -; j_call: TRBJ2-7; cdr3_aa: CASSLAPLDSTTYEQYF; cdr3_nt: TGTGCCAGCAGCTTAGCCCCACTTGACAGCACTACCTACGAGCAGTACTTC
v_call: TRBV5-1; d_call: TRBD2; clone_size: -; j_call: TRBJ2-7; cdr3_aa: CASSLRFWGQRGHSYEQYF; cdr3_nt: TGCGCCAGCAGCTTGAGGTTTTGGGGCCAGCGGGGGCACTCCTACGAGCAGTACTTC
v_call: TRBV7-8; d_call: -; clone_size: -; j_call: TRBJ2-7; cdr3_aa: CASSLTETPHYEQYF; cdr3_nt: TGTGCCAGCAGCTTGACGGAAACTCCCCACTACGAGCAGTACTTC
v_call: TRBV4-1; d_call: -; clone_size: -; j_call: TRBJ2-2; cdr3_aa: CASSYGGRNTGELFF; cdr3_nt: TGCGCCAGCAGCTATGGTGGAAGAAACACCGGGGAGCTGTTTTTT
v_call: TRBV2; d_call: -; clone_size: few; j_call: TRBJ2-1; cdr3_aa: CASIEGGLAYNEQFF; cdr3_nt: TGTGCCAGCATCGAGGGGGGTTTAGCTTACAATGAGCAGTTCTTC
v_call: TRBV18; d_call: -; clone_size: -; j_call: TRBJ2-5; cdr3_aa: CASSPLGRRAQETQYF; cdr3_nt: TGTGCCAGCTCACCGCTCGGACGGAGGGCTCAAGAGACCCAGTACTTC
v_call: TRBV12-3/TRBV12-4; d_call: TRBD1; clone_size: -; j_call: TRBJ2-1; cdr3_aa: CASSFGTGYNEQFF; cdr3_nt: TGTGCCAGCAGTTTTGGGACAGGATACAATGAGCAGTTCTTC
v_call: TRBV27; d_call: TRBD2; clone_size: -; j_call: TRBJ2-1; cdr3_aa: CASSPSGADSYNEQFF; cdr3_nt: TGTGCCAGCAGTCCGAGCGGGGCGGACTCCTACAATGAGCAGTTCTTC
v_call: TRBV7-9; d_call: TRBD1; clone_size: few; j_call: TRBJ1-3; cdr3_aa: CASRDRDLAGNTIYF; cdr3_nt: TGTGCCAGCAGAGACAGGGATTTGGCTGGAAACACCATATATTTT
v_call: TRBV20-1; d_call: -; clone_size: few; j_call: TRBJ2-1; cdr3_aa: CSARDKRESYNEQFF; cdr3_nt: TGCAGTGCTAGAGATAAGAGGGAATCCTACAATGAGCAGTTCTTC
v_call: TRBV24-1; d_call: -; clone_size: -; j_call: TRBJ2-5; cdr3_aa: CATSDLHYGRETQYF; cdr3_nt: TGTGCCACCAGTGATTTGCACTACGGAAGAGAGACCCAGTACTTC
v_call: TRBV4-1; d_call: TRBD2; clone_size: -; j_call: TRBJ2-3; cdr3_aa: CASSQGSWPSGSFSDTQYF; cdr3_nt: TGCGCCAGCAGCCAAGGTAGTTGGCCTAGCGGGAGTTTCTCGGATACGCAGTATTTT
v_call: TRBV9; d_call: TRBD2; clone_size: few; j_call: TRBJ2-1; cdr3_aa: CASSVVAGGPGEQFF; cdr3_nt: TGTGCCAGCAGCGTAGTGGCGGGAGGGCCCGGTGAGCAGTTCTTC
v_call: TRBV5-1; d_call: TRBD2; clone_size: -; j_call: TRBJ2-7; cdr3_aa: CASSWTASGRDNEQYF; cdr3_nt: TGCGCCAGCAGCTGGACTGCTAGCGGGAGAGATAACGAGCAGTACTTC
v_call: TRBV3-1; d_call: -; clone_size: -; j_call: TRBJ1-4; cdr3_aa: CASSQNGAGSNEKLFF; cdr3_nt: TGTGCCAGCAGCCAAAATGGGGCAGGATCTAATGAAAAACTGTTTTTT
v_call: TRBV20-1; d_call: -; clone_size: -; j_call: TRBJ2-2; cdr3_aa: CSARAVDRNTGELFF; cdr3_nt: TGCAGTGCTAGAGCCGTGGACAGGAACACCGGGGAGCTGTTTTTT
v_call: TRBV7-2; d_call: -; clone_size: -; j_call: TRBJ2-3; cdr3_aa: CASSLGGSWGQYF; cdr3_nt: TGTGCCAGCAGCTTAGGGGGCTCCTGGGGGCAGTATTTT
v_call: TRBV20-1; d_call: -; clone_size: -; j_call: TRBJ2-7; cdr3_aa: CSARAGTVSYEQYF; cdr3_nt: TGCAGTGCTAGAGCCGGGACTGTATCCTACGAGCAGTACTTC
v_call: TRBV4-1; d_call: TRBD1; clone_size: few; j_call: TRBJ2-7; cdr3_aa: CASSQGSFERGREQYF; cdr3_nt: TGCGCCAGCAGCCAAGGTTCGTTTGAGAGGGGGCGAGAGCAGTACTTC
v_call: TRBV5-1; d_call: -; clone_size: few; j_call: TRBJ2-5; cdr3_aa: CASSWRGREVMRETQYF; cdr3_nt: TGCGCCAGCAGTTGGCGGGGCAGGGAAGTGATGAGAGAGACCCAGTACTTC
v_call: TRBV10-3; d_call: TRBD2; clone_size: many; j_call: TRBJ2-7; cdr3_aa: CAISDSSSGIYEQYF; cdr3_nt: TGTGCCATCAGTGATTCTTCTAGCGGAATCTACGAGCAGTACTTC
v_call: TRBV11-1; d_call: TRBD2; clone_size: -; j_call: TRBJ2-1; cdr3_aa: CASSLAGVAGHKFF; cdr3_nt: TGTGCCAGCAGCTTAGCGGGAGTAGCGGGACACAAGTTCTTC
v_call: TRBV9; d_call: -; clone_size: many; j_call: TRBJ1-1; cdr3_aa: CASSVAQGRHTEAFF; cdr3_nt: TGTGCCAGCAGCGTAGCTCAGGGGCGGCACACTGAAGCTTTCTTT
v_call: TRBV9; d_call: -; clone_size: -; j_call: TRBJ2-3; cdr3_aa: CASSVVATDTQYF; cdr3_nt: TGTGCCAGCAGCGTAGTTGCTACAGATACGCAGTATTTT
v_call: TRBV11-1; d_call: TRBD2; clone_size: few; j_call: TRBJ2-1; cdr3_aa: CASSLTGTSGRHYNEQFF; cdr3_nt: TGTGCCAGCAGCTTAACTGGGACTAGCGGGAGGCACTACAATGAGCAGTTCTTC
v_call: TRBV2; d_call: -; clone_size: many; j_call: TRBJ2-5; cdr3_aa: CASSDIKGRGRETQYF; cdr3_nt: TGTGCCAGCAGTGACATAAAGGGCAGGGGACGGGAGACCCAGTACTTC
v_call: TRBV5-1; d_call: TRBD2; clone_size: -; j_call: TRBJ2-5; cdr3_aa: CASSTGGPQETQYF; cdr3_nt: TGCGCCAGCAGTACGGGAGGTCCCCAAGAGACCCAGTACTTC
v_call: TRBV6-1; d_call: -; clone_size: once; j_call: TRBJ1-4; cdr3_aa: CASRLTSSNEKLFF; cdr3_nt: TGTGCCAGCAGATTGACAAGCTCTAATGAAAAACTGTTTTTT
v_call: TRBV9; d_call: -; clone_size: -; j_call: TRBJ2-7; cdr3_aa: CASSVGPDTYEQYF; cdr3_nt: TGTGCCAGCAGCGTAGGTCCGGATACCTACGAGCAGTACTTC
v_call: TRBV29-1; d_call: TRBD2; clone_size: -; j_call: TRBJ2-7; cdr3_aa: CSVEVGTSGPTYEQYF; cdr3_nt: TGCAGCGTTGAAGTTGGGACTAGCGGGCCCACCTACGAGCAGTACTTC
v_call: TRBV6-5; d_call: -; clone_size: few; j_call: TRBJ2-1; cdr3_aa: CASSYIASSYNEQFF; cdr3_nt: TGTGCCAGCAGTTACATAGCAAGCTCCTACAATGAGCAGTTCTTC
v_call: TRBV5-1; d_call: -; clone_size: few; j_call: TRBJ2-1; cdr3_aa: CASSQTSPNNEQFF; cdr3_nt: TGCGCCAGCAGCCAAACTAGCCCCAACAATGAGCAGTTCTTC
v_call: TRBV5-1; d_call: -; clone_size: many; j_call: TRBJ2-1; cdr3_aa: CASMFLGSWPYNEQFF; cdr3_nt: TGCGCCAGCATGTTCCTCGGGAGTTGGCCCTACAATGAGCAGTTCTTC
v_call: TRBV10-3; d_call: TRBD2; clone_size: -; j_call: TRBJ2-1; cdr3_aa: CAISDSASGRSFF; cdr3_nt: TGTGCCATCAGTGATTCGGCTAGCGGGAGAAGTTTCTTC
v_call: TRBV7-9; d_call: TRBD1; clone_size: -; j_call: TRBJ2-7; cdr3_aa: CASSLHQGQSYEQYF; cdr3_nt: TGTGCCAGCAGCCTGCACCAGGGACAGTCCTACGAGCAGTACTTC
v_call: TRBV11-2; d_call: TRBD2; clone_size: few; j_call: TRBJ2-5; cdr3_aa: CASSSRLAGAVSQETQYF; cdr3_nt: TGTGCCAGCAGCTCCCGACTAGCGGGAGCTGTTAGCCAAGAGACCCAGTACTTC
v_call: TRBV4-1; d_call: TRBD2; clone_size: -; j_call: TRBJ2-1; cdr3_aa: CASSRIRSGSGTNNEQFF; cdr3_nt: TGCGCCAGCAGCCGAATACGTAGCGGGAGTGGGACCAACAATGAGCAGTTCTTC
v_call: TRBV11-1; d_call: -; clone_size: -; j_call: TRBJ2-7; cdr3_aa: CASSLDTRGVGPPNEQYF; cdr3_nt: TGTGCCAGCAGCTTAGACACTCGAGGGGTCGGGCCCCCCAACGAGCAGTACTTC
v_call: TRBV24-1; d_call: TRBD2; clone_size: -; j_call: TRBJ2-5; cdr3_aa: CATSDSGLNTETQYF; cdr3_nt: TGTGCCACCAGTGACTCGGGACTAAATACGGAGACCCAGTACTTC
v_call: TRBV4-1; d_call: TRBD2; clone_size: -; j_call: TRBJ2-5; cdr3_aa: CASNPEGLAGRETQYF; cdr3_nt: TGCGCCAGCAACCCCGAGGGGCTAGCGGGAAGGGAGACCCAGTACTTC
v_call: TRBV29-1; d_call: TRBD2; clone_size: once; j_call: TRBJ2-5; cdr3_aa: CSVFEGRDQETQYF; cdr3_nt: TGCAGCGTTTTTGAGGGGAGGGATCAAGAGACCCAGTACTTC
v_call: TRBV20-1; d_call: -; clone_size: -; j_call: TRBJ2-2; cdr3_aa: CSASLAVGAGELFF; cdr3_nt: TGCAGTGCTAGCTTAGCGGTAGGGGCCGGGGAGCTGTTTTTT
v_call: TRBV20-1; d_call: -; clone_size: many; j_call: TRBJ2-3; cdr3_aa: CSATGPSTDTQYF; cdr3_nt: TGCAGTGCTACGGGCCCCAGCACAGATACGCAGTATTTT
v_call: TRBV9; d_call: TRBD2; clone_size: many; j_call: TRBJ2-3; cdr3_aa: CASSGHSGRALGTDTQYF; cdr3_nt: TGTGCCAGCAGCGGCCATAGCGGGAGGGCCCTTGGCACAGATACGCAGTATTTT